This T cell receptor beta chain was found in a study of blood T cell repertoires in COVID-19. Produced via immunoSEQ multiplex PCR; TCRdb's table is partial and in-frame only. The sample contains around 250,000 clones, roughly nine tenths of which appear only once. Germline V CDR1 and CDR2: MRHNA, SNTAGT. Trimming removed 7 bases from V and 3 bases from J, with 15 bases in between. This CDR3 comprises 14 residues. Sequenced material: PBMCs or T cells enriched from blood (not recorded which). This TCR derives from a human donor in a cohort exposed to, infected with or recovered from COVID-19 (not recorded which). The donor label of this sample is uncertain. V and J are TRBV6-4 and TRBJ1-1; D is possibly TRBD1 (5 bases). DNA of the CDR3: TGTGCCAGCAAGGACACCGATAGGGACACTGAAGCTTTCTTT. Its protein is CASKDTDRDTEAFF.